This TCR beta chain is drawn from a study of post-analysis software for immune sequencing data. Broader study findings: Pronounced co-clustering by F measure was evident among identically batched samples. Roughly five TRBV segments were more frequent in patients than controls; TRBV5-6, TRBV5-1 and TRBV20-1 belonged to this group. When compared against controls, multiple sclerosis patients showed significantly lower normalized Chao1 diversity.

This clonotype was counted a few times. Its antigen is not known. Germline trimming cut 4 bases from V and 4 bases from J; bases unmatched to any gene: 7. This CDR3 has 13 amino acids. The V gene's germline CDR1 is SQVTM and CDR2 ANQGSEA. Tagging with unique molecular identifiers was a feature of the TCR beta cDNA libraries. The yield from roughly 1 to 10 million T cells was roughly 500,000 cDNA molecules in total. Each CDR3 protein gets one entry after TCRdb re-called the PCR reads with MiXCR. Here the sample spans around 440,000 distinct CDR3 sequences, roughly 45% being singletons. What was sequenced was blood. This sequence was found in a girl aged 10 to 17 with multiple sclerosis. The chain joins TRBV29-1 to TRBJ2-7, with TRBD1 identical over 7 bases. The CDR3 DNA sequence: TGCAGCGTTGGTAACAGGGGATGGTACGAGCAGTACTTC. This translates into CSVGNRGWYEQYF.